The source of this T cell receptor (beta chain) is a study of shared clonotypes between healthy human individuals. Study-wide findings and caveats: With a few donors compared, approximately 5% of naive CD4 clonotypes were shared.

Several immunoSEQ plates received, in even portions, the genomic DNA of each subset. 150 to 250 ng DNA, about 28,000 T cell genomes, went into each sorted-subset replicate PCR. Data came from immunoSEQ multiplex PCR; TCRdb stores just in-frame clones and leaves some out. The sample gives about 2.2 million clones, just over 90% of which show up once; around 1.7% is in the top ten. On this clone itself: Its antigen is not identified.

CD8 cells classed as naive were CD45RO-negative and positively selected for CCR7, excluding terminally differentiated effector memory CD45RA+ cells. Those who donated were healthy HIV-negative adults, with no recent acute infections or vaccinations reported. Trimming took 5 bases from V and 4 from J, leaving 9 bases between them. The CDR3 extends over 13 amino acids. Per germline, CDR1 MDHEN and CDR2 SYDVKM. The rearrangement joins TRBV28 to TRBJ1-5; no clear D gene. This TCR was sampled from a man between 18 and 35 years old in good health. Some clones in this sample may be carry-over from other donors' samples. Sequencing was done on a sample of naive CD8+ T cells from PBMCs. CDR3 DNA sequence: TGTGCCAGCAGTACACGGCCTAATCAGCCCCAGCATTTT. This codes for CASSTRPNQPQHF.